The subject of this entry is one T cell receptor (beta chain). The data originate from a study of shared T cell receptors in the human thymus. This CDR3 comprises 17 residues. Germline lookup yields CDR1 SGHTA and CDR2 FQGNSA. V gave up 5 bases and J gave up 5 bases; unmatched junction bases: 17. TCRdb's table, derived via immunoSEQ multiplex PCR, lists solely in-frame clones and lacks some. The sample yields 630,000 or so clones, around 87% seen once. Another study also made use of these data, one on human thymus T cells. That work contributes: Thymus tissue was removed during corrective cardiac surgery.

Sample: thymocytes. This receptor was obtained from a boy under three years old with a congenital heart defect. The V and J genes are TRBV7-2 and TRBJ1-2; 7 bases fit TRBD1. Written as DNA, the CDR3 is TGTGCCAGCAGCCTTTCCCAGACAGGGACGAAGGGGTATGGCTACACCTTC. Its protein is CASSLSQTGTKGYGYTF.